Sequencing of this TCR beta chain was carried out in a study of blood T cell repertoires in COVID-19. As for the study in general: Donors in the United States, Italy and Spain gave samples during acute or convalescent COVID-19. PBMCs, B-cell-depleted T cells, or T cells provided the cDNA or gDNA that made up the material.

In germline, CDR1 is SGHNT, CDR2 YYREEE (reference sequence). The ends were cut back, 4 bases at V and 5 bases at J, with 13 bases in the middle. The CDR3 spans 13 residues. The table came from immunoSEQ multiplex PCR; TCRdb's copy has only in-frame clones and leaves some out. The sample yields about 300,000 clones, 70% to 90% seen once. The source of this sequence is a man between 18 and 29 years old who had recovered from COVID-19. Sequenced: peripheral blood. The chain combines TRBV5-4 with TRBJ2-7; D is undetermined. The CDR3 is CASSPSLSHEQYF. The CDR3 nucleotides read TGTGCCAGCAGCCCCTCGTTGAGTCACGAGCAGTACTTC.